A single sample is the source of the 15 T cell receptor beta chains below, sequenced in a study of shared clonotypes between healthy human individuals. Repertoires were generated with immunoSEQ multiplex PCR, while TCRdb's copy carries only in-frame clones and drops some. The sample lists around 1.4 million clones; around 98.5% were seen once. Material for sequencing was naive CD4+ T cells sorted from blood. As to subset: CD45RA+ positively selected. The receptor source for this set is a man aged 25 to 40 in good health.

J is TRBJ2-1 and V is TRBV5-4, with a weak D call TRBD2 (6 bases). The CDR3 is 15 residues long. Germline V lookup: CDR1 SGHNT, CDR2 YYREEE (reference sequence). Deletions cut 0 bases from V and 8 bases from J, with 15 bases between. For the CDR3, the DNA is TGTGCCAGCAGCTTGGGATCGGGAGTAAGCGATGAGCAGTTCTTC. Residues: CASSLGSGVSDEQFF.

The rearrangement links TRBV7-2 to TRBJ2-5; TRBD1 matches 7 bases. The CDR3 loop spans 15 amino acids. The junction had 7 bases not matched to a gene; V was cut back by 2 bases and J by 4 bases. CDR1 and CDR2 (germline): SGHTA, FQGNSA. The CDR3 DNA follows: TGTGCCAGCAGCTTATCACAGGGGAAAAGAGAGACCCAGTACTTC. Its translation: CASSLSQGKRETQYF.

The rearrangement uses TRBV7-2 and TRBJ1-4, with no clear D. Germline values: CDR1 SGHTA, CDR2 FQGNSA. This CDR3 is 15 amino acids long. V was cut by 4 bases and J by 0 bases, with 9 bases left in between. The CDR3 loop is CASSWSGATNEKLFF. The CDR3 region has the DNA TGTGCCAGCAGCTGGAGTGGGGCAACTAATGAAAAACTGTTTTTT. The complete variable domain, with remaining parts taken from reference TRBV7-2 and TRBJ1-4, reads GAGVSQSPSNKVTEKGKDVELRCDPISGHTALYWYRQSLGQGLEFLIYFQGNSAPDKSGLPSDRFSAERTGGSVSTLTIQRTQQEDSAVYLCASSWSGATNEKLFFGSGTQLSVL.

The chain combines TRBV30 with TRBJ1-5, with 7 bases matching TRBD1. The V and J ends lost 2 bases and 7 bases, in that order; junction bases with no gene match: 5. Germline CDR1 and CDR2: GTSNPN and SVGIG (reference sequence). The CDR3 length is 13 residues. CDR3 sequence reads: CAWSRGREQPQHF. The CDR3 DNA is TGTGCCTGGAGTAGGGGGCGGGAGCAGCCCCAGCATTTT.

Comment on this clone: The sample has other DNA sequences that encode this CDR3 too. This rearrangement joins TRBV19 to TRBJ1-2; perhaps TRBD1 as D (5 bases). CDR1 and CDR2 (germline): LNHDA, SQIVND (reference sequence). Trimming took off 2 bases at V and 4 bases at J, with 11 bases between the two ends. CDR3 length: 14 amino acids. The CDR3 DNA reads TGTGCCAGTAGTATAACCGGGACCTTCTATGGCTACACCTTC. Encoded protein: CASSITGTFYGYTF.

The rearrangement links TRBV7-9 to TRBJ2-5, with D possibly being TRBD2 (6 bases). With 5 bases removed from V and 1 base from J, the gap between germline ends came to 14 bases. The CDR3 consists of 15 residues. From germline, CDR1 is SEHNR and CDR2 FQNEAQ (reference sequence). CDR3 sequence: CASSPAGSIQETQYF. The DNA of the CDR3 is TGTGCCAGCAGCCCAGCGGGCTCCATCCAAGAGACCCAGTACTTC. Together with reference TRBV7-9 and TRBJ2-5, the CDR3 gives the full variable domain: DTGVSQNPRHKITKRGQNVTFRCDPISEHNRLYWYRQTLGQGPEFLTYFQNEAQLEKSRLLSDRFSAERPKGSFSTLEIQRTEQGDSAMYLCASSPAGSIQETQYFGPGTRLLVL.

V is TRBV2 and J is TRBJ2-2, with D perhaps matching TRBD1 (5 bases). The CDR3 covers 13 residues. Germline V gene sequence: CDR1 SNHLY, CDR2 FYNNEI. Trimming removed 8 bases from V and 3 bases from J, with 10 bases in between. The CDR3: CASCREHTGELFF. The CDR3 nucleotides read TGTGCCAGCTGCAGGGAACACACCGGGGAGCTGTTTTTT.

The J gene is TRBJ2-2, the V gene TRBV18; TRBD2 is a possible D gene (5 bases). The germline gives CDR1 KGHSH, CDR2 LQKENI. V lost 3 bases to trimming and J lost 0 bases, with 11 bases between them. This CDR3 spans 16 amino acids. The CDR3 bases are TGTGCCAGCTCACCCCAGCTCGGGGCGAACACCGGGGAGCTGTTTTTT. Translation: CASSPQLGANTGELFF.

In DNA form, the CDR3 reads TGTGCCAGCTCACCTCGGACAGGGGGCTGGTCTGCGGAGTTCTTC. Protein product: CASSPRTGGWSAEFF. The chain carries TRBV18 and TRBJ2-1; the match to TRBD1 covers 11 bases. The V segment lost 3 bases and the J segment 14 bases; nucleotides outside the gene matches: 12. The CDR3 runs 15 residues. Germline lookup yields CDR1 KGHSH and CDR2 LQKENI.

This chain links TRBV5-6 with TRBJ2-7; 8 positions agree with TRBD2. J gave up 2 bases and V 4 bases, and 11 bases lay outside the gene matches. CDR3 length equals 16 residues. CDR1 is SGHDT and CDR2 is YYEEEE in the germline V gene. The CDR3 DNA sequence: TGTGCCAGCAGCGGGACCCTAGCGGGCATCCCCTACGAGCAGTACTTC. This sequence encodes CASSGTLAGIPYEQYF.

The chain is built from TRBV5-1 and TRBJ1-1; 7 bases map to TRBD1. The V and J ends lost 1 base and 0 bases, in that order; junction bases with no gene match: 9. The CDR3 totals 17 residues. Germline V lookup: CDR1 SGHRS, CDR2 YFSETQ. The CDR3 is CASSLFGTETMNTEAFF. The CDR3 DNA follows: TGCGCCAGCAGCTTGTTCGGGACAGAGACCATGAACACTGAAGCTTTCTTT.

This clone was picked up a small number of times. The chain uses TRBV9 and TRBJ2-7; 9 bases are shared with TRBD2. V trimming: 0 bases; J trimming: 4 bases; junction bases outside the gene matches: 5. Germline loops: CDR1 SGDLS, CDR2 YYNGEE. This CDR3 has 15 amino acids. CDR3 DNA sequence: TGTGCCAGCAGCGTAGAGGCGGGAGGGAAGTACGAGCAGTACTTC. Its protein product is CASSVEAGGKYEQYF.

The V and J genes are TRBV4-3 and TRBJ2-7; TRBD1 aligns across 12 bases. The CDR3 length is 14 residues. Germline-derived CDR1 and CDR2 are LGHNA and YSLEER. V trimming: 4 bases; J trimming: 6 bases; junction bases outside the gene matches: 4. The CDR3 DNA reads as TGCGCCAGCAGCCCGGGACAGGGGGCGGGCGAGCAGTACTTC. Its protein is CASSPGQGAGEQYF.

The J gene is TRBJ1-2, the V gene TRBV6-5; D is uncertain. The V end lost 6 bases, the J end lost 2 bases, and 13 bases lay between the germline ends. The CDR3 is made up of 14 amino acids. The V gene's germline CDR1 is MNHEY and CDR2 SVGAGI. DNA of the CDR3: TGTGCCAGCAGCCCTATGCTAGCCAACTATGGCTACACCTTC. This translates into CASSPMLANYGYTF.

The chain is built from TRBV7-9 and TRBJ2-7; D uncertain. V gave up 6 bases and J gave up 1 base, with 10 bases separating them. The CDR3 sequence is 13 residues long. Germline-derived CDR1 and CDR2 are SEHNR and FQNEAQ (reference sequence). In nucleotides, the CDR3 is TGTGCCAGCAGAAAACACACGTCCTACGAGCAGTACTTC. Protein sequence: CASRKHTSYEQYF.